This T cell receptor beta chain was captured in a study of neoadjuvant nivolumab and ipilimumab in lung cancer. Looking at the study overall: Patients got nivolumab 3 mg/kg on days 1, 15 and 29; combination added ipilimumab 1 mg/kg day 1.

Generated by immunoSEQ multiplex PCR, the TCRdb table keeps only in-frame clones and is missing some. The sample has more than 20,000 clones, approximately 78% seen once; the top ten hold about 9%. Study-wide results and caveats: TCR sequencing covered a small number of samples. From pretherapy to surgery, tumor richness and clonality rose with dual therapy.

Remarks on this clone: Its target is not known.

This CDR3 is 16 amino acids long. Germline V gene sequence: CDR1 SGHRS, CDR2 YFSETQ. V shed 4 bases, J shed 2 bases, and the junction held 8 bases outside the gene matches. The source of this sequence is an adult with non-small cell lung cancer. The source was tumor tissue, collected after neoadjuvant nivolumab, alone or with ipilimumab, at or shortly before surgery. The gene calls are TRBV5-1 and TRBJ2-5, with TRBD2 matching over 10 bases. CDR3 sequence reads: CASSPMPTSGQETQYF. The CDR3 nucleotides read TGCGCCAGCAGCCCTATGCCGACTAGCGGGCAAGAGACCCAGTACTTC.